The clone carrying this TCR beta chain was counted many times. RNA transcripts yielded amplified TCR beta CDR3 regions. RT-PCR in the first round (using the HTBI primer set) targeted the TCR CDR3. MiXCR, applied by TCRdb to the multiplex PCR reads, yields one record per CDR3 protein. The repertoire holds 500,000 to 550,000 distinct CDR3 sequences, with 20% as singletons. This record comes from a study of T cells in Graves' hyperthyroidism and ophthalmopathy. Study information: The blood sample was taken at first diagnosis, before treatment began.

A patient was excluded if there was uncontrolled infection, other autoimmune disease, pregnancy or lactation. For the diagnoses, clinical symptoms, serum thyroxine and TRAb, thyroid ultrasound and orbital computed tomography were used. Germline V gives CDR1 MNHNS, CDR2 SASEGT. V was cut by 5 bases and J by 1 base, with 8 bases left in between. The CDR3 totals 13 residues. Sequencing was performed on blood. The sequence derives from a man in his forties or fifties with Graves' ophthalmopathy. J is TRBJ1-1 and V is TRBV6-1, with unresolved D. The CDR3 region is CASSKEGNTEAFF. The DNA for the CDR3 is TGTGCCAGCAGTAAGGAAGGGAACACTGAAGCTTTCTTT.